Below, 8 T cell receptor beta chains from the same sample are listed, as sequenced in a study of T cell repertoires in cytomegalovirus infection. TCRdb re-analysed the reads in MiXCR, keeping a single row per CDR3 protein. The sample includes a few hundred thousand distinct CDR3 sequences, 15% to 20% of them seen just once. Sequencing was done on a sample of PBMCs. These TCRs come from a human donor in good health (CMV status not recorded). Some clones in this sample may be carry-over from other donors' samples.

The chain carries TRBV5-4 and TRBJ2-6; a possible D gene is TRBD1 (6 bases). The CDR3 consists of 17 residues. V shed 4 bases and J shed 0 bases, with 14 bases lying between them. Germline lookup yields CDR1 SGHNT and CDR2 YYREEE (reference sequence). Here the CDR3 reads CASSPNRASSGANVLTF. CDR3 nucleotides: TGTGCCAGCAGCCCAAACAGGGCCAGCTCTGGGGCCAACGTCCTGACTTTC.

A few counts support this clonotype. This chain links TRBV2 with TRBJ2-7; 8 bases are shared with TRBD1. Germline CDR1 is SNHLY and CDR2 is FYNNEI. This CDR3 has 14 residues. V lost 4 bases and J lost 5; bases outside the gene matches: 7. Here the CDR3 DNA reads TGTGCCAGCAGTGCCCAACGGACAGGGAACGAGCAGTACTTC. Residues: CASSAQRTGNEQYF.

This clonotype showed up just a few times. This rearrangement joins TRBV18 to TRBJ2-4, with D unclear. Germline CDR1 is KGHSH and CDR2 is LQKENI. The CDR3 is made up of 15 amino acids. V lost 3 bases and J lost 0, with 9 bases in between. The CDR3 here is CASSPPLLAKNIQYF. The DNA of the CDR3 is TGTGCCAGCTCACCCCCTTTGCTAGCCAAAAACATTCAGTACTTC. The full variable domain, its missing parts supplied by reference TRBV18 and TRBJ2-4, is NAGVMQNPRHLVRRRGQEARLRCSPMKGHSHVYWYRQLPEEGLKFMVYLQKENIIDESGMPKERFSAEFPKEGPSILRIQQVVRGDSAAYFCASSPPLLAKNIQYFGAGTRLSVL.

This clonotype was seen only a few times. V and J are TRBV7-9 and TRBJ2-7, with D perhaps matching TRBD2 (6 bases). V was trimmed by 4 bases and J by 7 bases, leaving 20 bases between them. The germline V gene has CDR1 SEHNR and CDR2 FQNEAQ (reference sequence). CDR3 length: 15 residues. CDR3 DNA sequence: TGTGCCAGCAGCTCGGTAGCTACGCGGGATTTGGAGCAGTACTTC. The encoded protein is CASSSVATRDLEQYF.

This clonotype has a handful of counts. The V call is TRBV9, the J call TRBJ2-7; perhaps TRBD2 as D (6 bases). The V and J ends lost 0 bases and 2 bases respectively, with 12 bases between them. The CDR3 is 15 amino acids. The V gene's germline CDR1 is SGDLS and CDR2 YYNGEE. CDR3 loop: CASSVEAGLTYEQYF. CDR3 bases: TGTGCCAGCAGCGTAGAGGCGGGGCTAACCTACGAGCAGTACTTC.

As for this clonotype: This may stem from a read error, because a much larger clone lies one nucleotide away. The rearrangement uses TRBV4-1 and TRBJ2-3; 9 bases align to TRBD2. The CDR3 is 18 amino acids. Germline V lookup: CDR1 MGHRA, CDR2 YSYEKL. The CDR3 sequence is CTSSQEENSGGNTDTQYF. CDR3 sequence (DNA): TGCACCAGCAGCCAAGAAGAAAATAGCGGGGGTAACACAGATACGCAGTATTTT.

This clonotype came up a few times. This chain links TRBV4-1 with TRBJ2-3; D is unclear. The germline V gene encodes CDR1 MGHRA and CDR2 YSYEKL. The CDR3 contains 14 residues. V was pared by 0 bases and J by 3 bases, with 7 bases between. This CDR3 is CASSQDPATDTQYF. The CDR3 DNA reads TGCGCCAGCAGCCAAGATCCTGCAACAGATACGCAGTATTTT.

The genes are TRBV6-5 and TRBJ2-3; D is ambiguous. CDR1 and CDR2 (germline): MNHEY, SVGAGI. V dropped 2 bases and J dropped 2 bases, with 5 bases sitting between them. The CDR3 is 13 amino acids. The CDR3 protein is CASSYDFTDTQYF. The CDR3 bases are TGTGCCAGCAGTTACGACTTCACAGATACGCAGTATTTT.